This T cell receptor beta chain originates from a study of blood T cell repertoires in COVID-19. Study as a whole: Samples of COVID-19 (acute and convalescent) were obtained from the United States, Italy and Spain. PBMCs, B-cell-depleted T cells, or T cells were the source of the cDNA or gDNA that made up the material.

In the authors' methods: Reference gene primer amplification in the assay estimated nucleated cell counts. Assay: immunoSEQ multiplex PCR; the TCRdb copy retains only in-frame clones and omits some. The V and J calls and the clone size are those of that table, but D and trimming were determined from the DNA. Of tens of thousands of clones detected, around 88% appear once; the ten largest clones hold about 15%. This clone was counted a few times. CDR1 is LGHDT and CDR2 is YNNKEL in the germline V gene (reference sequence). The CDR3 length is 13 residues. The V gene lost 4 bases and the J gene lost 2 bases, with 5 bases spanning the gap.

The chain carries TRBV3-1 (or the pseudogene TRBV3-2) and TRBJ2-2; no firm D call. The sequenced sample consisted of peripheral blood. The origin of this receptor is a human donor in a cohort sampled during active COVID-19. The CDR3 bases are TGTGCCAGCAGCCTCAGTAACACCGGGGAGCTGTTTTTT. Translated: CASSLSNTGELFF.